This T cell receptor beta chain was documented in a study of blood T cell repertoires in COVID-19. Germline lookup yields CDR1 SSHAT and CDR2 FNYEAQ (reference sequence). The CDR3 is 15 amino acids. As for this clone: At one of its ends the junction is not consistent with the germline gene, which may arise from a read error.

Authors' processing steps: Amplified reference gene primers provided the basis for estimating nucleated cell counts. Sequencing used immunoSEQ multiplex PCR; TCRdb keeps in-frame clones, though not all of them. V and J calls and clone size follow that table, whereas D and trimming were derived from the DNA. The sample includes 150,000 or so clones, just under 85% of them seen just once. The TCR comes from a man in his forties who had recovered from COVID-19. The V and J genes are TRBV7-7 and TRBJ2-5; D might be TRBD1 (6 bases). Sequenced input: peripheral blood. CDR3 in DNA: TGTGCTAGCAGCCAACGGGACACCAACCAAGAGACCCAGTACTTC. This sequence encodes CASSQRDTNQETQYF.